This T cell receptor (beta chain) was captured in a study of T cell responses to AZD1222 COVID-19 vaccine. The protocol was immunoSEQ multiplex PCR, while the TCRdb copy is restricted to in-frame clones and leaves out a portion. The profile shows about 140,000 clones, 70% to 90% of them singletons. Study results and limitations: Seropositive at baseline were only a handful of AZD1222 recipients. Females outnumbered males among donors, who were mostly white British; clonal diversity was possibly underestimated.

The germline V and J ends were trimmed by 1 base and 5 bases, with 6 bases remaining between them. This CDR3 region has 13 residues. CDR1 MDHEN and CDR2 SYDVKM come from the germline V gene. As for this clone: No antigen is known for it.

This rearrangement joins TRBV28 to TRBJ1-5, with a tentative D call TRBD1 (5 bases). Sequences were derived from peripheral blood, sampled on day 0 of AZD1222 vaccination. The clonotype comes from an adult in good health. The CDR3 region is CASSLSGYQPQHF. The CDR3 coding sequence is TGTGCCAGCAGTTTATCAGGGTATCAGCCCCAGCATTTT.